This T cell receptor beta chain was captured by sequencing in a study of blood T cell repertoires in COVID-19. Across the study: Specimens from acute and convalescent COVID-19 originated in the United States, Italy and Spain. Nucleic acid was either cDNA or gDNA, and it came from T cells, B-cell-depleted T cells, or PBMCs.

Sequenced by immunoSEQ multiplex PCR; TCRdb stores in-frame clones only, minus some. This sample has around 58,000 clones, with 88% found just once. V lost 4 bases to trimming and J lost 1 base, with 17 bases between them. The CDR3 consists of 17 residues. The TCR comes from a woman between 55 and 75 years old with COVID-19, enrolled during active disease. Sequenced material: peripheral blood. The V and J genes are TRBV5-3 and TRBJ2-2, with D possibly being TRBD2 (5 bases). TRBV5-3 is labeled an ORF, and its function is uncertain. CDR3 DNA sequence: TGTGCCAGAAGCCCCTGTTCCGGGAAAGAGAACACCGGGGAGCTGTTTTTT. It codes for CARSPCSGKENTGELFF.